A single sample gave rise to the 28 T cell receptor beta chains below, sequenced in a study of PD-L1 blockade in urothelial cancer. The time point is: pretreatment peripheral blood. Some clones are missing from TCRdb's copy, which holds only in-frame ones; the method was immunoSEQ multiplex PCR. Of tens of thousands of clones in the sample, roughly 84% were seen once. The specimen comprised PBMCs, sampled around atezolizumab (anti-PD-L1) treatment. Source of these receptors: a woman in her 70s with urothelial cancer.

The chain uses TRBV7-8 and TRBJ1-4; the match to TRBD1 covers 8 bases. CDR3 length: 16 amino acids. Germline CDR1 reads SGHVS; CDR2 reads FQNEAQ. Trimming took 4 bases from V and 5 from J; bases not matched to a gene: 9. The CDR3 DNA reads as TGTGCCAGCAGCTCCCTAAACAGGGGGACCAATGAAAAACTGTTTTTT. Translated: CASSSLNRGTNEKLFF.

The CDR3 reads CACGQGASGNTIYF. The DNA of the CDR3 is TGTGCCTGCGGACAGGGGGCGTCTGGAAACACCATATATTTT. This chain links TRBV30 with TRBJ1-3; 11 bases agree with TRBD1. Germline CDR1 and CDR2: GTSNPN and SVGIG (reference sequence). V dropped 6 bases and J dropped 1; count of bases not matched to a gene: 2. The CDR3 contains 14 residues.

The chain couples TRBV7-2 to TRBJ2-5; 10 nucleotides align to TRBD1. V was pared by 5 bases and J by 5 bases, with 8 bases of the junction left unmatched. The CDR3 is 15 residues long. Germline CDR1 and CDR2: SGHTA and FQGNSA. CDR3 in amino acids: CASSIGTGVGETQYF. For the CDR3, the DNA is TGTGCCAGCAGCATAGGGACAGGGGTAGGGGAGACCCAGTACTTC.

The chain employs TRBV11-3 and TRBJ2-7, with a possible D match to TRBD1 (6 bases). The CDR3 is made up of 16 amino acids. CDR1 is SGHNT and CDR2 is YENEEA in the germline V gene. V dropped 5 bases and J dropped 1 base, with 18 bases sitting between them. Written as DNA, the CDR3 is TGTGCCAGCAGCCAGGGACACCTCGTGCGATCCTACGAGCAGTACTTC. Translation: CASSQGHLVRSYEQYF.

The J gene is TRBJ1-6, the V gene TRBV4-3; D may be TRBD1 (6 bases). This CDR3 spans 20 amino acids. Between the trimmed V and J ends, which lost 0 bases and 5 bases, there was a span of 23 bases. In germline, CDR1 is LGHNA, CDR2 YSLEER. CDR3 DNA sequence: TGCGCCAGCAGCCAAGATCCGGCGGGGGGTGGGGGCAGGAATAATTCACCCCTCCACTTT. This sequence encodes CASSQDPAGGGGRNNSPLHF.

The chain carries TRBV2 and TRBJ2-3, with D possibly being TRBD2 (6 bases). V was trimmed by 6 bases and J by 10 bases, leaving 11 bases between them. The CDR3 covers 11 residues. Germline CDR1 is SNHLY and CDR2 is FYNNEI. This CDR3 reads CASRGEDAQYF. The CDR3 region has the DNA TGTGCCAGCAGGGGGGAGGACGCGCAGTATTTT.

The chain combines TRBV5-1 with TRBJ2-5, with 10 bases matching TRBD2. The CDR3 has 16 residues. Germline CDR1 and CDR2: SGHRS and YFSETQ. V lost 4 bases and J lost 1; bases outside the gene matches: 7. The CDR3: CASSPGASGGQETQYF. The CDR3, as DNA: TGCGCCAGCAGCCCCGGCGCTAGCGGGGGCCAAGAGACCCAGTACTTC.

This chain uses TRBV14 with TRBJ1-2; D may be TRBD1 (5 bases). From germline, CDR1 is SGHDN and CDR2 FVKESK. Trimming left V 3 bases short and J 0 bases short, with 11 bases between. The CDR3 contains 15 residues. The CDR3 loop reads CASSQDGHPNYGYTF. The CDR3 nucleotides read TGTGCCAGCAGCCAGGATGGACATCCTAACTATGGCTACACCTTC.

The genes are TRBV7-9 and TRBJ1-4; D remains unclear. V lost 2 bases and J lost 3, with 10 bases in between. Germline V gene sequence: CDR1 SEHNR, CDR2 FQNEAQ (reference sequence). The CDR3 is 15 residues long. CDR3 nucleotides: TGTGCCAGCAGCTTATTCGTGGGCCCTAATGAAAAACTGTTTTTT. Translated: CASSLFVGPNEKLFF.

The chain has TRBV2 and TRBJ2-3, with TRBD1 matching over 9 bases. CDR1 is SNHLY, CDR2 FYNNEI, per germline. The CDR3 length is 14 residues. Trimming cost V 6 bases and J 3 bases; bases outside gene matches: 4. CDR3 in amino acids: CASSRDRATDTQYF. Here the CDR3 DNA reads TGTGCCAGCAGCCGGGACAGGGCTACAGATACGCAGTATTTT.

The rearrangement links TRBV7-2 to TRBJ2-5; TRBD2 matches 7 bases. Germline CDR1 and CDR2: SGHTA and FQGNSA. V was clipped by 5 bases and J by 2 bases; unmatched bases: 8. The CDR3 loop spans 15 amino acids. The CDR3 coding sequence is TGTGCCAGCAGCGACCCCACGGGGGGACAAGAGACCCAGTACTTC. Translated: CASSDPTGGQETQYF.

V usage is TRBV6-5 and J usage is TRBJ2-1; TRBD2 might be the D (5 bases). Trimming pared 2 bases from V and 8 bases from J, leaving 13 bases between. Germline V gene data show CDR1 as MNHEY and CDR2 as SVGAGI. The CDR3 contains 14 residues. The CDR3 loop is CASSYDGIRDEQFF. The CDR3 DNA follows: TGTGCCAGCAGTTACGACGGGATCCGGGATGAGCAGTTCTTC.

This chain connects TRBV9 to TRBJ2-2, with a possible D match to TRBD2 (6 bases). CDR3 length: 16 amino acids. Germline lookup yields CDR1 SGDLS and CDR2 YYNGEE. The V and J ends lost 3 bases and 1 base respectively, with 13 bases between them. CDR3 nucleotides: TGTGCCAGCAGCGCCCGGAGGGATATGAACACCGGGGAGCTGTTTTTT. It codes for CASSARRDMNTGELFF.

The rearrangement links TRBV30 to TRBJ1-3; D uncertain. Trimming pared 0 bases from V and 1 base from J, leaving 10 bases between. CDR3 length: 15 residues. Germline V gene data show CDR1 as GTSNPN and CDR2 as SVGIG (reference sequence). The CDR3 coding sequence is TGTGCCTGGAGTGTAGGAGGAAGTTCTGGAAACACCATATATTTT. It specifies CAWSVGGSSGNTIYF.

The CDR3 spells CASSLHPGGPKEQYF. DNA of the CDR3: TGTGCCAGCAGCTTGCATCCGGGAGGGCCGAAGGAGCAGTACTTC. This chain uses TRBV5-4 with TRBJ2-7, with TRBD2 identical over 8 bases. The CDR3 length is 15 residues. The V gene's germline CDR1 is SGHNT and CDR2 YYREEE (reference sequence). V trimming: 1 base; J trimming: 7 bases; junction bases outside the gene matches: 10.

This clone has just a few counts. The chain combines TRBV2 with TRBJ1-5; no definite D call. The CDR3 consists of 14 residues. Germline V CDR1 and CDR2: SNHLY, FYNNEI. With 4 bases removed from V and 0 bases from J, the gap between germline ends came to 7 bases. This CDR3 reads CASSVQASNQPQHF. The CDR3 DNA sequence: TGTGCCAGCAGTGTCCAGGCTAGCAATCAGCCCCAGCATTTT.

The rearrangement joins TRBV2 to TRBJ1-1; weak D call: TRBD1 (5 bases). The germline V and J ends were trimmed by 7 bases and 1 base, with 13 bases remaining between them. CDR1 and CDR2 from the germline V gene are SNHLY and FYNNEI. CDR3 length equals 14 residues. CDR3 in amino acids: CASTLRVGNTEAFF. CDR3 in DNA: TGTGCCAGCACTCTCAGGGTAGGGAACACTGAAGCTTTCTTT. Together with reference TRBV2 and TRBJ1-1, the CDR3 gives the full variable domain: EPEVTQTPSHQVTQMGQEVILRCVPISNHLYFYWYRQILGQKVEFLVSFYNNEISEKSEIFDDQFSVERPDGSNFTLKIRSTKLEDSAMYFCASTLRVGNTEAFFGQGTRLTVV.

The chain couples TRBV7-2 to TRBJ2-3; tentatively, D is TRBD1 (5 bases). This CDR3 is 14 amino acids long. Looked up from germline, CDR1 is SGHTA and CDR2 is FQGNSA. V was trimmed by 7 bases and J by 3 bases, leaving 14 bases between them. The CDR3 region has the DNA TGTGCCAGCACCCCTGGCAGGGAAACAGATACGCAGTATTTT. The encoded protein is CASTPGRETDTQYF.

CDR3 amino acids: CASSSPPSLGQGTKPQHF. The CDR3 coding sequence is TGTGCCAGCAGCTCGCCGCCATCCTTGGGACAGGGGACCAAGCCCCAGCATTTT. J is TRBJ1-5 and V is TRBV5-4, with 10 bases aligning to TRBD1. V dropped 3 bases and J dropped 8; count of bases not matched to a gene: 17. The CDR3 is 18 residues long. Germline assignment: CDR1 SGHNT and CDR2 YYREEE (reference sequence).

The J gene is TRBJ1-5, the V gene TRBV7-8; 7 bases match TRBD1. Germline CDR1 reads SGHVS; CDR2 reads FQNEAQ. The trim removed 5 bases at V and 0 bases at J, leaving 7 bases unmatched. This CDR3 spans 16 amino acids. In DNA, the CDR3 is TGTGCCAGCAGCCCGGAGGGGGCTTTTAGCAATCAGCCCCAGCATTTT. It yields the protein CASSPEGAFSNQPQHF.

This clone was observed once. V is TRBV11-3 and J is TRBJ1-5, with no clear D. The CDR3 is made up of 16 amino acids. Trimming pared 5 bases from V and 0 bases from J, leaving 14 bases between. Germline CDR1 SGHNT, CDR2 YENEEA. The CDR3 DNA follows: TGTGCCAGCAGCCTGGCCGGTCCGGGTAGCAATCAGCCCCAGCATTTT. It translates to CASSLAGPGSNQPQHF.

This clone was observed a few times. The CDR3 sequence is CASSEEATQNNQPQHF. DNA for the CDR3: TGTGCCAGCAGTGAAGAGGCGACACAGAACAATCAGCCCCAGCATTTT. This sequence joins TRBV2 and TRBJ1-5, with D uncertain. CDR3 length equals 16 residues. Germline values: CDR1 SNHLY, CDR2 FYNNEI. With 1 base removed from V and 3 bases from J, the gap between germline ends came to 13 bases.

V is TRBV29-1 and J is TRBJ2-3; D possibly corresponds to TRBD2 (7 bases). The CDR3 consists of 13 residues. Germline lookup yields CDR1 SQVTM and CDR2 ANQGSEA. Trimming pared 1 base from V and 5 bases from J, leaving 10 bases between. The CDR3 DNA is TGCAGCGTTGAAGGCGGGGGCAGAGATACGCAGTATTTT. This translates into CSVEGGGRDTQYF.

This clone occurred once. This chain uses TRBV1 with TRBJ2-5; the table names TRBD1, a call not compared with the DNA. TRBV1 is labeled a pseudogene. This CDR3 contains 14 residues. Written as DNA, the CDR3 is TGCACCAGGCTTGGGACAGGGTACAGGGAGACCCAGTACTTC. Translation: CTRLGTGYRETQYF.

The chain is built from TRBV19 and TRBJ2-3; 7 bases match TRBD2. The CDR3 extends over 15 amino acids. The junction had 8 bases not matched to a gene; V was cut back by 8 bases and J by 0 bases. CDR1 is LNHDA, CDR2 SQIVND, per germline (reference sequence). CDR3 DNA sequence: TGTGCCAGTTCCCAGCGGGGTTTTAGCACAGATACGCAGTATTTT. It specifies CASSQRGFSTDTQYF.

The chain is built from TRBV18 and TRBJ2-3; D is perhaps TRBD2 (5 bases). V gave up 2 bases and J gave up 7 bases, with 13 bases separating them. The CDR3 extends over 14 amino acids. Germline V lookup: CDR1 KGHSH, CDR2 LQKENI. This CDR3 reads CASSPSASMNTQYF. CDR3 DNA sequence: TGTGCCAGCTCACCATCGGCTAGCATGAATACGCAGTATTTT. The variable domain in full, completed from reference TRBV18 and TRBJ2-3, reads NAGVMQNPRHLVRRRGQEARLRCSPMKGHSHVYWYRQLPEEGLKFMVYLQKENIIDESGMPKERFSAEFPKEGPSILRIQQVVRGDSAAYFCASSPSASMNTQYFGPGTRLTVL.

The V gene is TRBV13, the J gene TRBJ2-1; 9 bases are shared with TRBD2. V shed 2 bases and J 5 bases; nucleotides not matched to a gene: 7. Germline values: CDR1 PRHDT, CDR2 FYEKMQ (reference sequence). This CDR3 is built from 16 residues. The CDR3 DNA sequence: TGTGCCAGCAGCTTAAGGCCCGGCGGGAGGGACAATGAGCAGTTCTTC. Translating gives CASSLRPGGRDNEQFF.

This chain links TRBV7-9 with TRBJ2-5, with D hard to call. Trimming removed 5 bases at V and 3 bases at J, with 19 bases between. This CDR3 has 16 residues. CDR1 is SEHNR, CDR2 FQNEAQ, per germline (reference sequence). CDR3 sequence: CASSRSSVGPEETQYF. DNA for the CDR3: TGTGCCAGCAGCCGCAGCTCGGTGGGCCCCGAAGAGACCCAGTACTTC.